This T cell receptor beta chain was sequenced in a study of tumor-infiltrating lymphocytes in primary liver carcinoma. Production of TCR beta cDNA used around 0.45 ug total RNA together with a constant-region primer. A slightly modified ARM-PCR protocol with three nested multiplex PCR rounds produced these TCR beta libraries. Primers for the first two PCR rounds were TRBV1-TRBV30 forward primers and a C-beta reverse primer (roughly 10 cycles per round). TCRdb redid the calling of the multiplex PCR reads with MiXCR, one entry per CDR3 protein. Of a few hundred thousand distinct CDR3 sequences detected, approximately 58% appear once; the ten largest clones hold about 15%. For blood RNA, unsorted whole blood served as the source, and germline DNA was extracted too. This CDR3 comprises 17 residues. Germline CDR1 and CDR2: SNHLY and FYNNEI. Unmatched junction bases numbered 11, after V lost 1 base and J lost 5 bases.

Sequencing was done on a sample of peripheral blood. The receptor was derived from a woman under 40 with primary liver carcinoma and hepatitis B virus infection. The chain carries TRBV2 and TRBJ2-1; TRBD2 aligns across 7 bases. The DNA of the CDR3 is TGTGCCAGCAGTGAAGGGTTTGTGGGGGGGACGAACAATGAGCAGTTCTTC. This gives the protein CASSEGFVGGTNNEQFF. Complete variable domain (other parts from reference TRBV2 and TRBJ2-1): EPEVTQTPSHQVTQMGQEVILRCVPISNHLYFYWYRQILGQKVEFLVSFYNNEISEKSEIFDDQFSVERPDGSNFTLKIRSTKLEDSAMYFCASSEGFVGGTNNEQFFGPGTRLTVL.